This T cell receptor (beta chain) is from a study of T cells after yellow fever vaccination (dated by TCRdb to between 2018 and 2021). Turning to the overall study: Libraries from fractions with low cell numbers were prepared with the SMART-Seq v4 Ultra Low Input RNA kit. To track T-cell clones before and after primary and booster YFV17D yellow fever vaccination, bulk TCR alpha and beta repertoires were sequenced longitudinally. Bulk PBMC replicates and cell subsets were isolated from blood drawn at multiple timepoints before and after both primary and secondary immunization. The cohort comprised two healthy male donors, one aged 18 to 30 and one aged 30 to 40 years.

In the paper's terms, the treatment or condition label means: live attenuated yellow fever vaccine strain. At each blood-draw timepoint, two biological replicates of bulk PBMCs were collected. PBMCs were isolated from peripheral blood using a standard Ficoll-Paque protocol. TriZol was used to extract RNA from bulk PBMCs, CD4 and CD8 fractions, and dextramer-positive and dextramer-negative fractions. TCR cDNA was made using 5'RACE template switching, a step that added a universal primer site and unique molecular identifiers. Priming for cDNA synthesis came from both the TCR alpha and TCR beta constant segments. Two PCR steps were used to amplify libraries, with sample barcodes and sequencing adapters being added in the second step. Sequencing of libraries was done on Illumina HiSeq 2500 (2x100 bp) or NovaSeq (2x150 bp). Per the authors' processing: Reads were demultiplexed and collapsed into UMI consensus sequences with MIGEC, and V(D)J alignment was performed with MiXCR. Clonotypes responding to the vaccine were identified with edgeR on replicate PBMC samples, with the criteria of FDR below 0.01 and a log2 fold change above 5 up to day 15. CD4 or CD8 identity was assigned to each bulk clonotype according to whether the clonotype was present at higher abundance in the sequenced CD4 repertoire or the sequenced CD8 repertoire. TCRdb's own reprocessing of the public reads used fastp at Q25 and MiXCR and kept productive beta chains. Rows are combined by CDR3 protein, so each entry shows the most common genes and DNA. The V and J calls shown here were made by TCRdb, not taken from the authors' results. The sample table records about 350,000 distinct CDR3 sequences; 9.5% to 13% of these occur just once. More than 15% of the sample is in the top ten clones.

A remark on this clonotype: Its antigen target is currently unknown. Base-call qualities are not available, and no considerably larger clone is one nucleotide away.

The paper as a whole reports these results and caveats: Compared with the primary T-cell response, the secondary T-cell response was weaker but faster, peaking on day 5 rather than day 15. Computational filtering was required because FACS-sorted repertoires could contain abundant contaminating clonotypes from the bulk population. A small fraction of clonotypes showed up in both the CD4 and CD8 compartments, probably as a result of convergent recombination. Because the study included only two donors, the extent to which the findings can be generalized is limited. Most clones expanded after primary vaccination (96% of CD4 and roughly 90% of CD8) were re-detected after the booster, suggesting that broad memory maintenance occurred.

From cysteine to phenylalanine, the CDR3 is 12 amino acids long. Here the CDR3 DNA is all that survives: 36 bases in frame from base 1. Relative to germline, V is 3 bases shorter and J is 7 bases shorter, with 7 bases between their ends. The rearranged segments are TRBV12-3 or TRBV12-4 and TRBJ2-1; too little of a D gene remains to name it. The TCR sequence derives from a man between 18 and 29 years old who received the YFV17D yellow fever vaccine. This sample comprised PBMCs, obtained on the day of the first yellow fever vaccination. This receptor has the CDR3 CASSFYGNEQFF. At the DNA level, the sequence is TGTGCCAGCAGTTTTTACGGAAATGAGCAGTTCTTC.